A single sample is the source of the 17 T cell receptor beta chains below, sequenced in a study of T cell responses to AZD1222 COVID-19 vaccine. Here immunoSEQ multiplex PCR was the method, and the copy in TCRdb shows in-frame clones only, minus some. The sample records 120,000 or so clones, around 89% being singletons. The sample in question was peripheral blood, obtained on day 0 of AZD1222 vaccination. These receptors all stem from an adult in good health.

The rearrangement uses TRBV4-2 and TRBJ1-6, with D unclear. CDR1 and CDR2 from the germline V gene are LGHNA and YNFKEQ. The CDR3 has 16 residues. The V and J ends lost 0 bases and 0 bases respectively, with 6 bases between them. CDR3 amino acids: CASSQDSGSYNSPLHF. CDR3 in DNA: TGTGCCAGCAGCCAAGACTCAGGCTCCTATAATTCACCCCTCCACTTT.

The gene calls are TRBV21-1 and TRBJ2-7; the table gives TRBD1 as D, unverified against the DNA. TRBV21-1 is noted as a pseudogene. The CDR3 is 17 amino acids. The CDR3 is CASSTRAGTGVTYEQYF. In DNA, the CDR3 is TGTGCCAGCAGCACTAGGGCCGGGACAGGGGTTACCTACGAGCAGTACTTC.

V usage is TRBV5-4 and J usage is TRBJ1-1; D not certain. Between the trimmed V and J ends, which lost 4 bases and 6 bases, there was a span of 19 bases. The CDR3 has 15 amino acids. Looked up from germline, CDR1 is SGHNT and CDR2 is YYREEE (reference sequence). Here the CDR3 DNA reads TGTGCCAGCAGCCCACTGGTAAGGGCAAGGCCTGAAGCTTTCTTT. Its translation is CASSPLVRARPEAFF.

The V call is TRBV6-5, the J call TRBJ1-1; D is unclear. Per the germline V gene, CDR1 is MNHEY and CDR2 is SVGAGI. CDR3 size: 14 residues. The ends were cut back, 0 bases at V and 0 bases at J, with 5 bases in the middle. The CDR3 DNA follows: TGTGCCAGCAGTTACTCCATAGTGAACACTGAAGCTTTCTTT. Its protein product is CASSYSIVNTEAFF.

The DNA of the CDR3 is TGTGCCAGCAGCCAATACCCCGGGACAGGGATTAACTATGGCTACACCTTC. It specifies CASSQYPGTGINYGYTF. The V call is TRBV14, the J call TRBJ1-2, with 9 bases fitting TRBD1. CDR1 is SGHDN and CDR2 is FVKESK in the germline V gene. Unmatched junction bases numbered 8, after V lost 2 bases and J lost 1 base. The CDR3 is 17 amino acids.

The table lists this clone with a count of one. In nucleotides, the CDR3 is TGTGCCAGCAGTTTATTGGGACATATCTATGGCTACACCTTC. Its translation: CASSLLGHIYGYTF. The rearrangement uses TRBV28 and TRBJ1-2; maybe TRBD1 (6 bases). Germline V gene data show CDR1 as MDHEN and CDR2 as SYDVKM. This CDR3 comprises 14 residues. The V end was cut by 1 base, the J end by 4 bases, with 10 bases between.

V is TRBV5-4 and J is TRBJ1-2, with D hard to call. Between the trimmed V and J ends, which lost 4 bases and 4 bases, there was a span of 20 bases. The V gene's germline CDR1 is SGHNT and CDR2 YYREEE (reference sequence). The CDR3 contains 16 residues. This CDR3 reads CASSPTATSGVYGYTF. For the CDR3, the DNA is TGTGCCAGCAGCCCCACAGCCACCTCCGGGGTCTATGGCTACACCTTC.

CDR3 DNA: TGTGCCAGCAGCCAGCCAGTTCGACAGAGATTGAACACTGAAGCTTTCTTT. Residues: CASSQPVRQRLNTEAFF. The chain uses TRBV7-9 and TRBJ1-1, with a weak D call TRBD1 (5 bases). The CDR3 sequence is 17 residues long. Germline CDR1 reads SEHNR; CDR2 reads FQNEAQ (reference sequence). The germline V and J ends were trimmed by 5 bases and 0 bases, with 19 bases remaining between them. Looking up the rest from reference TRBV7-9 and TRBJ1-1 gives the full variable domain: DTGVSQNPRHKITKRGQNVTFRCDPISEHNRLYWYRQTLGQGPEFLTYFQNEAQLEKSRLLSDRFSAERPKGSFSTLEIQRTEQGDSAMYLCASSQPVRQRLNTEAFFGQGTRLTVV.

The table lists this clone with a count of one. This chain joins TRBV28 and TRBJ1-1, with 7 bases aligning to TRBD1. CDR1 is MDHEN and CDR2 is SYDVKM in the germline V gene. The ends lost 5 bases at V and 4 bases at J; junction bases unmatched: 4. This CDR3 spans 13 amino acids. CDR3 sequence (DNA): TGTGCCAGCAGTCAGGGACAGCGCACTGAAGCTTTCTTT. It yields the protein CASSQGQRTEAFF.

The gene calls are TRBV5-6 and TRBJ1-5; tentative D call: TRBD1 (5 bases). This CDR3 spans 16 amino acids. Trimming shortened V by 3 bases and J by 4 bases, and 17 bases separated the two germline ends. Germline values: CDR1 SGHDT, CDR2 YYEEEE. The CDR3 DNA sequence: TGTGCCAGCAGCTGGGGCGGGGGGATAAAGAATCAGCCCCAGCATTTT. Translation gives CASSWGGGIKNQPQHF.

V gene TRBV5-1 combines with J gene TRBJ1-1, with D perhaps matching TRBD1 (5 bases). The germline gives CDR1 SGHRS, CDR2 YFSETQ. The CDR3 loop spans 14 amino acids. Trimming removed 4 bases at V and 1 base at J, with 11 bases between. In DNA form, the CDR3 reads TGCGCCAGCAGCATAGGACAACGGAACACTGAAGCTTTCTTT. Translating it yields CASSIGQRNTEAFF.

CDR3 sequence reads: CASSQRQAGSPLHF. The CDR3 coding sequence is TGTGCCAGCAGTCAGAGACAGGCGGGATCACCCCTCCACTTT. The chain has TRBV27 and TRBJ1-6, with D perhaps matching TRBD1 (6 bases). V was shortened by 5 bases and J by 10 bases, with 15 bases between the two germline ends. Per the germline V gene, CDR1 is MNHEY and CDR2 is SMNVEV (reference sequence). There are 14 residues in the CDR3.

This clone was recorded a few times. The chain joins TRBV6-5 to TRBJ1-3; D may be TRBD1 (5 bases). Germline loops: CDR1 MNHEY, CDR2 SVGAGI. The germline V and J ends were trimmed by 7 bases and 4 bases, with 14 bases remaining between them. The CDR3 runs 14 residues. The DNA for the CDR3 is TGTGCCAGCACCGGGACTGGGGAAGGAAACACCATATATTTT. It specifies CASTGTGEGNTIYF.

Only one count was recorded for this clone. This chain joins TRBV9 and TRBJ1-1; D may be TRBD1 (5 bases). Germline V CDR1 and CDR2: SGDLS, YYNGEE. V lost 0 bases and J lost 0, with 15 bases in between. The CDR3 covers 17 residues. The CDR3 sequence is CASSVAGGAGMNTEAFF. The CDR3 DNA reads as TGTGCCAGCAGCGTAGCTGGAGGAGCAGGGATGAACACTGAAGCTTTCTTT.

The V call is TRBV24-1, the J call TRBJ2-2; possibly TRBD2 for D (6 bases). V was clipped by 0 bases and J by 7 bases, with 11 bases between them. The CDR3 covers 15 residues. The germline V gene encodes CDR1 KGHDR and CDR2 SFDVKD. CDR3: CATSDLRGMSGELFF. Here the CDR3 DNA reads TGTGCCACCAGTGATTTGCGGGGGATGAGCGGGGAGCTGTTTTTT.

The V call is TRBV11-3, the J call TRBJ1-2; D unresolved. Trimming cost V 2 bases and J 8 bases, with 15 bases left between them. Germline V lookup: CDR1 SGHNT, CDR2 YENEEA. The CDR3 contains 14 residues. CDR3 in amino acids: CASSLYGRLNGYTF. The CDR3 bases are TGTGCCAGCAGCTTATATGGCAGGTTAAACGGCTACACCTTC.

The CDR3 spells CASSQGLMGGYTF. For the CDR3, the DNA is TGTGCCAGCAGCCAAGGACTCATGGGGGGCTACACCTTC. The chain is built from TRBV3-1 (or the pseudogene TRBV3-2) and TRBJ1-2; D not certain. The V end lost 1 base, the J end lost 8 bases, and 11 bases lay between the germline ends. Germline assignment: CDR1 LGHDT and CDR2 YNNKEL (reference sequence). This CDR3 comprises 13 residues.